Below are 14 T cell receptor beta chains sequenced from a single sample in a study of early T cells in non-severe SARS-CoV-2 infection. TCRdb used MiXCR to reprocess the 5' RACE reads, holding one entry per CDR3 protein. In the table there are 35,000 to 50,000 distinct CDR3 sequences, approximately 6.9% of which are singletons. Sequencing was done on a sample of whole blood. The receptors were gathered from an adult who was a healthcare worker with PCR-confirmed SARS-CoV-2 infection or an uninfected control (not recorded which).

This clonotype was counted many times. This sequence joins TRBV6-6 and TRBJ1-2, with D unclear. V was cut by 2 bases and J by 4 bases, with 17 bases left in between. The CDR3 length is 16 residues. Germline V gene lookup returns CDR1 MNHNY and CDR2 SVGAGI (reference sequence). CDR3 in amino acids: CASSYVGLDLVYGYTF. The CDR3 DNA reads as TGTGCCAGCAGTTACGTGGGATTAGACCTCGTCTATGGCTACACCTTC.

The chain combines TRBV9 with TRBJ1-6; 8 nucleotides agree with TRBD1. V lost 2 bases, J lost 7 bases, and 5 bases stayed unmatched. CDR1 is SGDLS, CDR2 YYNGEE, per germline. The CDR3 runs to 15 residues. CDR3 coding DNA: TGTGCCAGCAGCGTTCAGGGGGCGCGGAATTCACCCCTCCACTTT. It encodes CASSVQGARNSPLHF. The whole variable domain, filled in from reference TRBV9 and TRBJ1-6, reads DSGVTQTPKHLITATGQRVTLRCSPRSGDLSVYWYQQSLDQGLQFLIQYYNGEERAKGNILERFSAQQFPDLHSELNLSSLELGDSALYFCASSVQGARNSPLHFGNGTRLTVT.

This clonotype came up many times. The chain links TRBV7-6 to TRBJ1-2, with D perhaps TRBD1 (6 bases). Germline V gene lookup returns CDR1 SGHVS and CDR2 FNYEAQ. V lost 5 bases, J lost 8 bases, and 15 bases lay in between. The CDR3 sequence is 13 residues long. The CDR3 sequence: CASSRGTGGGYTF. The CDR3 bases are TGTGCCAGCAGCCGAGGGACGGGGGGCGGCTACACCTTC.

In this sample, this clonotype turned up a few times. The V gene is TRBV6-6, the J gene TRBJ2-7; D gene uncertain. V lost 2 bases to trimming and J lost 4 bases, with 15 bases between them. Per the germline V gene, CDR1 is MNHNY and CDR2 is SVGAGI (reference sequence). The CDR3 covers 15 residues. In nucleotides, the CDR3 is TGTGCCAGCAGTTACCCAATCGATTATGGTTACGAGCAGTACTTC. Protein sequence: CASSYPIDYGYEQYF.

V is TRBV5-1 and J is TRBJ2-2; TRBD1 matches 9 bases. V gave up 2 bases and J gave up 3 bases; unmatched junction bases: 2. CDR1 SGHRS and CDR2 YFSETQ come from the germline V gene. This CDR3 region has 15 residues. DNA of the CDR3: TGCGCCAGCAGCTTCCGACAGGGGGACACCGGGGAGCTGTTTTTT. Its translation: CASSFRQGDTGELFF.

This clonotype occurred a few times. V is TRBV5-6 and J is TRBJ1-5; D not resolved. Trimming pared 1 base from V and 0 bases from J, leaving 5 bases between. Germline V CDR1 and CDR2: SGHDT, YYEEEE. The length of the CDR3 is 14 residues. Here the CDR3 reads CASSLRYSNQPQHF. In nucleotides, the CDR3 is TGTGCCAGCAGCTTGAGGTATAGCAATCAGCCCCAGCATTTT. Looking up the rest from reference TRBV5-6 and TRBJ1-5 gives the full variable domain: DAGVTQSPTHLIKTRGQQVTLRCSPKSGHDTVSWYQQALGQGPQFIFQYYEEEERQRGNFPDRFSGHQFPNYSSELNVNALLLGDSALYLCASSLRYSNQPQHFGDGTRLSIL.

In this sample, this clonotype turned up a few times. V gene TRBV7-9 combines with J gene TRBJ2-5; D is undetermined. The CDR3 length is 12 residues. In germline, CDR1 is SEHNR, CDR2 FQNEAQ (reference sequence). The germline V and J ends were trimmed by 1 base and 7 bases, with 7 bases remaining between them. CDR3 in amino acids: CASSLDRRTQYF. The CDR3 nucleotides read TGTGCCAGCAGCTTAGACCGGAGGACCCAGTACTTC. The whole variable domain, remainder taken from reference TRBV7-9 and TRBJ2-5, is DTGVSQNPRHKITKRGQNVTFRCDPISEHNRLYWYRQTLGQGPEFLTYFQNEAQLEKSRLLSDRFSAERPKGSFSTLEIQRTEQGDSAMYLCASSLDRRTQYFGPGTRLLVL.

This clonotype has a count of ten or more. The genes are TRBV29-1 and TRBJ2-3, with D possibly being TRBD2 (6 bases). The V and J ends lost 7 bases and 0 bases respectively, with 14 bases between them. The germline V gene has CDR1 SQVTM and CDR2 ANQGSEA. This CDR3 has 14 residues. CDR3 DNA: TGCAGCGAGGCGGTCGGGGGAAGCACAGATACGCAGTATTTT. Translation gives CSEAVGGSTDTQYF.

The rearrangement joins TRBV9 to TRBJ1-6; D unclear. The CDR3 is 17 residues long. Trimming removed 0 bases at V and 7 bases at J, with 17 bases between. CDR1 is SGDLS and CDR2 is YYNGEE in the germline V gene. CDR3 sequence reads: CASSVGVGSKVNSPLHF. The CDR3, as DNA: TGTGCCAGCAGCGTAGGAGTGGGGAGTAAAGTAAATTCACCCCTCCACTTT. Filled out from reference TRBV9 and TRBJ1-6, the complete variable domain reads DSGVTQTPKHLITATGQRVTLRCSPRSGDLSVYWYQQSLDQGLQFLIQYYNGEERAKGNILERFSAQQFPDLHSELNLSSLELGDSALYFCASSVGVGSKVNSPLHFGNGTRLTVT.

The rearrangement links TRBV10-1 to TRBJ2-7; perhaps TRBD1 as D (6 bases). The germline V gene has CDR1 WNHNN and CDR2 SYGVQD (reference sequence). CDR3 length equals 13 residues. With 4 bases removed from V and 3 bases from J, the gap between germline ends came to 10 bases. In DNA form, the CDR3 reads TGCGCCAGCAGTGCGGGACATTACTACGAGCAGTACTTC. Translated: CASSAGHYYEQYF.

This clonotype was observed at least ten times. The rearrangement links TRBV19 to TRBJ2-1; 8 bases agree with TRBD2. Germline V gene data show CDR1 as LNHDA and CDR2 as SQIVND (reference sequence). Trimming cost V 1 base and J 9 bases; bases outside gene matches: 20. CDR3 size: 19 residues. The CDR3 loop reads CASSIALRLTGTRGGEQFF. The CDR3 DNA reads TGTGCCAGTAGTATAGCTTTACGGTTAACCGGGACTAGAGGAGGTGAGCAGTTCTTC.

This clonotype has more than one count but fewer than ten. CDR3 sequence (DNA): TGTGCCAGCAGCCCGGACGGCCAAGAGACCCAGTACTTC. It is translated as CASSPDGQETQYF. The V and J genes are TRBV7-6 and TRBJ2-5; D is unresolved. Trimming took 5 bases from V and 1 from J, leaving 8 bases between them. Germline lookup yields CDR1 SGHVS and CDR2 FNYEAQ. The CDR3 runs to 13 residues.

The sample holds a few counts of this clonotype. V gene TRBV19 combines with J gene TRBJ2-7; TRBD1 is a possible D gene (6 bases). Germline CDR1 is LNHDA and CDR2 is SQIVND (reference sequence). The CDR3 runs to 15 residues. V lost 5 bases and J lost 2, with 16 bases in between. This CDR3 reads CASSPWTADTYEQYF. The DNA for the CDR3 is TGTGCCAGTAGTCCGTGGACAGCGGATACCTACGAGCAGTACTTC. Filled out from reference TRBV19 and TRBJ2-7, the complete variable domain reads DGGITQSPKYLFRKEGQNVTLSCEQNLNHDAMYWYRQDPGQGLRLIYYSQIVNDFQKGDIAEGYSVSREKKESFPLTVTSAQKNPTAFYLCASSPWTADTYEQYFGPGTRLTVT.

Within the sample, this clonotype is medium-sized. The chain has TRBV13 and TRBJ2-4, with D possibly matching TRBD1 (6 bases). The ends were cut back, 6 bases at V and 3 bases at J, with 12 bases in the middle. CDR1 PRHDT and CDR2 FYEKMQ come from the germline V gene (reference sequence). The CDR3 sequence is 14 residues long. In nucleotides, the CDR3 is TGTGCCAGCAGGGGACAATCGGGCAAAAACATTCAGTACTTC. It yields the protein CASRGQSGKNIQYF.